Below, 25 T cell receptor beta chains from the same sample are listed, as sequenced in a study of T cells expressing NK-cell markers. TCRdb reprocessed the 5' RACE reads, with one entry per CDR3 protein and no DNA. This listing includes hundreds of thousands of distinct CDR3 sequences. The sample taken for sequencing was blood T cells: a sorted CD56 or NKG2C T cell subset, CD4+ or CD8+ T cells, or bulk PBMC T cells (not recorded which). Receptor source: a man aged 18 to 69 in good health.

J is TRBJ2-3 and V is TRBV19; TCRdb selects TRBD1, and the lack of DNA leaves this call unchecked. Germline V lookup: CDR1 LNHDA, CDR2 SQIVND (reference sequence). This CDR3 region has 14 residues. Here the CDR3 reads CATSGRGDPNTQYF.

CDR3 sequence reads: CSASWTTNEQFF. The V and J genes are TRBV20-1 and TRBJ2-1. Germline CDR1 is DFQATT and CDR2 is SNEGSKA (reference sequence). CDR3 size: 12 residues.

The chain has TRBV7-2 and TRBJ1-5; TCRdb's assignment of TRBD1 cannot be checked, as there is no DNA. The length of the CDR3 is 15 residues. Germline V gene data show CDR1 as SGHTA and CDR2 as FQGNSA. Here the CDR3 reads CASSLHRGDDQPQHF.

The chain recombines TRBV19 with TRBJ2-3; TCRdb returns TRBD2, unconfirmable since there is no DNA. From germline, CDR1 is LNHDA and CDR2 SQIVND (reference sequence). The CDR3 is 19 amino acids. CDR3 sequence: CASSIRLSGLALSSGTQYF.

CDR3 region: CASSSNRVVGGYTF. V gene TRBV27 combines with J gene TRBJ1-2; without DNA, the TCRdb call of TRBD1 cannot be checked. The CDR3 sequence is 14 residues long. From germline, CDR1 is MNHEY and CDR2 SMNVEV (reference sequence).

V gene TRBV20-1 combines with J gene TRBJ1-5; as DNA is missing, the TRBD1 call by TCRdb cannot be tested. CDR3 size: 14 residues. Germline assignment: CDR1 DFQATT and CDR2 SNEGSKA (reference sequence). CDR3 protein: CSARVAGGDQPQHF.

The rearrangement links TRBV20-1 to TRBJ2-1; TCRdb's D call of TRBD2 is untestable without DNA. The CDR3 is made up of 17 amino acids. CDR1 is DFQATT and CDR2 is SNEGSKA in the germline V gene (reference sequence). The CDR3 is CSARNRLVLSSYNEQFF.

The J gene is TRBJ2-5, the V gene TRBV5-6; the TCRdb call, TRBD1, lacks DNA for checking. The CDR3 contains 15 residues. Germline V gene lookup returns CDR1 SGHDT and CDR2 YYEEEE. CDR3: CASSLYTGGPLLPYF.

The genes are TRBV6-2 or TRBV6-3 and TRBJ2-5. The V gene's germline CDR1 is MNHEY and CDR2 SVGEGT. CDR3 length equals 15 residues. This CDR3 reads CASRPDRTYQETQYF.

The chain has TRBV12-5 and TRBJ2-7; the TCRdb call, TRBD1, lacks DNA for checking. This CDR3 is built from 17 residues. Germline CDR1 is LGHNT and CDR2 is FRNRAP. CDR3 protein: CASGLVLERENSYEQYF.

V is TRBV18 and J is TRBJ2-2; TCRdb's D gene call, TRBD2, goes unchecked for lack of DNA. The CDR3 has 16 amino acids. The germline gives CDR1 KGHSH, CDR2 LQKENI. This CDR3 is CASSPRPREGTGELFF.

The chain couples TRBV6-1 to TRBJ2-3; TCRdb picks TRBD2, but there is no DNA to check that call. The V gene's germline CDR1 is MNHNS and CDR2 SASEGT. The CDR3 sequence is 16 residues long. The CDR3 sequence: CASREGTSGSTDTQYF.

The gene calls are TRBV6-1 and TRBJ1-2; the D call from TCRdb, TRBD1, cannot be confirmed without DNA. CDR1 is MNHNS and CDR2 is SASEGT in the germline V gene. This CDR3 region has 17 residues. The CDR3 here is CASSRGPQGMANYGYTF.

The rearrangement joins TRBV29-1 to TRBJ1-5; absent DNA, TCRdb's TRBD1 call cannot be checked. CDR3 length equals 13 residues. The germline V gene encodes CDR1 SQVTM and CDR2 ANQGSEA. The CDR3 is CSVGPGPNQPQHF.

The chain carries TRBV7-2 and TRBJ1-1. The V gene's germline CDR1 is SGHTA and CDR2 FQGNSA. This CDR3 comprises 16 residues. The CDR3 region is CASSLQGLGSSTEAFF.

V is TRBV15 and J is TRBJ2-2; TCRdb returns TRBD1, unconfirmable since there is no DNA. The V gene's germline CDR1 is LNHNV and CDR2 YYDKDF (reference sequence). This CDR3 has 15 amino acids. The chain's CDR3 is CATSRDGASAGELFF. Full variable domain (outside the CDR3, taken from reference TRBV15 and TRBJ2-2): DAMVIQNPRYQVTQFGKPVTLSCSQTLNHNVMYWYQQKSSQAPKLLFHYYDKDFNNEADTPDNFQSRRPNTSFCFLDIRSPGLGDTAMYLCATSRDGASAGELFFGEGSRLTVL.

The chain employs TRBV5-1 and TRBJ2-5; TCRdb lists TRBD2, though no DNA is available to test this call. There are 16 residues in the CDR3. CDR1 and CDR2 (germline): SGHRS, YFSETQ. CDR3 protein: CASSPASGGYQETQYF.

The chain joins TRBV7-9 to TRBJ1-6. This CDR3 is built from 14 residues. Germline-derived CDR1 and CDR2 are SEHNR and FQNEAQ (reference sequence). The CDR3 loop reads CASSLEVENSPLHF.

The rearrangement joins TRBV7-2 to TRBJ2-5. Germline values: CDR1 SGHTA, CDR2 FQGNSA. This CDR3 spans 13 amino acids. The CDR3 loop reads CASSFEFQETQYF.

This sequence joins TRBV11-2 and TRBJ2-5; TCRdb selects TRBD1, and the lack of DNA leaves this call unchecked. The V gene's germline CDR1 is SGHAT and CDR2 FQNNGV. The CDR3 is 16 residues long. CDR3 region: CASSLDLRQGRETQYF.

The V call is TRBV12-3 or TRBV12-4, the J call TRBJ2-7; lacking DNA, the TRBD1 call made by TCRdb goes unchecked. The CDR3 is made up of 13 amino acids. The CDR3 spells CASRRQGAYEQYF.

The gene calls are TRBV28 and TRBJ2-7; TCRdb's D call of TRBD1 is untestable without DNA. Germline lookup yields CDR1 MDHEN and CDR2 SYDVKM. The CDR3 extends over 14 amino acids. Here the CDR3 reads CASRTVGQGYEQHF.

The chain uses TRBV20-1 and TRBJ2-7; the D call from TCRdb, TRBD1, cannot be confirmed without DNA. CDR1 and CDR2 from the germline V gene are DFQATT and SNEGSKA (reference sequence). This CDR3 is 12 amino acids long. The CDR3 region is CSASGQNYEQYF.

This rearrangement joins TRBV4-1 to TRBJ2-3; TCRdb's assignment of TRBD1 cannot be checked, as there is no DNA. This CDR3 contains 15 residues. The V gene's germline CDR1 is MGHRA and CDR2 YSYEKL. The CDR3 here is CASSRLDSLLNTQYF.

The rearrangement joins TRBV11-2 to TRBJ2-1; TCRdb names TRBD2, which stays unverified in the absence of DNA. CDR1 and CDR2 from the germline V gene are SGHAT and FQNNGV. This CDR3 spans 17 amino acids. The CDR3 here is CASSLVMVAGVYNEQFF.